The 19 T cell receptor beta chains presented below share a single source sample, sequenced in a study of T-cell memory formation after mild COVID-19. Via MiXCR, TCRdb re-called the 5' RACE reads, giving one row per CDR3 protein. The sample holds about 180,000 distinct CDR3 sequences, 16% seen once. Sequencing was carried out using PBMCs or a T cell subset sorted from them (not recorded which). The source of these receptors is an adult woman who had mild COVID-19 (a few samples of this study predate the infection). Cell type and time point are not known.

This clonotype has ten or more counts. V gene TRBV30 combines with J gene TRBJ2-1; 8 bases match TRBD2. This CDR3 has 14 amino acids. V gave up 0 bases and J gave up 8 bases; unmatched junction bases: 6. Germline V lookup: CDR1 GTSNPN, CDR2 SVGIG (reference sequence). CDR3 sequence reads: CAWSVEAGVYEQFF. The CDR3 coding sequence is TGTGCCTGGAGTGTAGAAGCGGGAGTATATGAGCAGTTCTTC.

This chain connects TRBV11-2 to TRBJ2-7, with TRBD1 identical over 7 bases. V lost 4 bases to trimming and J lost 2 bases; unmatched junction nucleotides: 8. This CDR3 is 15 amino acids long. Germline V gene sequence: CDR1 SGHAT, CDR2 FQNNGV. The chain's CDR3 is CASSSDRVSTYEQYF. The CDR3 DNA follows: TGTGCCAGCAGCTCTGACAGGGTTTCAACCTACGAGCAGTACTTC.

The chain uses TRBV24-1 and TRBJ2-2, with a tentative D call TRBD2 (6 bases). Looked up from germline, CDR1 is KGHDR and CDR2 is SFDVKD. The V gene lost 7 bases and the J gene lost 7 bases, with 9 bases spanning the gap. CDR3 length equals 12 residues. Here the CDR3 DNA reads TGTGCCACCAGAACTAGCAGCGGGGAGCTGTTTTTT. This gives the protein CATRTSSGELFF.

CDR3: CASNRAGGPYEQYF. The CDR3 DNA reads TGTGCCAGCAACAGAGCGGGAGGGCCCTACGAGCAGTACTTC. This chain joins TRBV11-2 and TRBJ2-7; 10 bases line up with TRBD2. The CDR3 extends over 14 amino acids. V was pared by 7 bases and J by 2 bases, with 5 bases of the junction left unmatched. Germline lookup yields CDR1 SGHAT and CDR2 FQNNGV.

The gene calls are TRBV11-2 and TRBJ2-2; 8 positions match TRBD1. This CDR3 contains 14 residues. Unmatched junction bases numbered 1, after V lost 6 bases and J lost 1 base. Germline CDR1 reads SGHAT; CDR2 reads FQNNGV. DNA of the CDR3: TGTGCCAGCAGACAGGGGGTGAACACCGGGGAGCTGTTTTTT. This codes for CASRQGVNTGELFF.

The chain uses TRBV5-1 and TRBJ2-7, with TRBD2 identical over 9 bases. Germline CDR1 is SGHRS and CDR2 is YFSETQ. The CDR3 spans 14 residues. The J segment lost 3 bases and the V segment lost 4 bases, leaving 5 bases of the junction unmatched. CDR3 region: CASSRAGGDYEQYF. DNA of the CDR3: TGCGCCAGCAGCAGAGCGGGGGGTGACTACGAGCAGTACTTC. The whole variable domain, filled in from reference TRBV5-1 and TRBJ2-7, reads KAGVTQTPRYLIKTRGQQVTLSCSPISGHRSVSWYQQTPGQGLQFLFEYFSETQRNKGNFPGRFSGRQFSNSRSEMNVSTLELGDSALYLCASSRAGGDYEQYFGPGTRLTVT.

The rearrangement uses TRBV10-3 and TRBJ2-5; tentatively, D is TRBD1 (6 bases). Trimming took 8 bases from V and 5 from J, leaving 27 bases between them. Germline V gene sequence: CDR1 ENHRY, CDR2 SYGVKD. The CDR3 totals 17 residues. CDR3 nucleotide sequence: TGTGCCATCGGAGACAGGTCTGGTGCCAGTAACGGGGAGACCCAGTACTTC. Amino acids: CAIGDRSGASNGETQYF.

The chain carries TRBV2 and TRBJ2-5, with no clear D. The CDR3 is made up of 12 amino acids. Trimming left V 0 bases short and J 5 bases short, with 4 bases between. The germline gives CDR1 SNHLY, CDR2 FYNNEI. CDR3 protein: CASSEAGETQYF. CDR3 nucleotides: TGTGCCAGCAGTGAAGCAGGGGAGACCCAGTACTTC.

The sample holds a few counts of this clonotype. The chain is built from TRBV5-6 and TRBJ2-2; D is unresolved. Germline V gene lookup returns CDR1 SGHDT and CDR2 YYEEEE. Trimming removed 0 bases at V and 1 base at J, with 10 bases between. The length of the CDR3 is 16 residues. The CDR3 nucleotides are TGTGCCAGCAGCTTGGCCCTAGAACGGAACACCGGGGAGCTGTTTTTT. This translates into CASSLALERNTGELFF.

This rearrangement joins TRBV4-1 to TRBJ2-3, with 9 nucleotides matching TRBD2. Germline V gives CDR1 MGHRA, CDR2 YSYEKL. CDR3 length: 17 amino acids. Germline trimming cut 0 bases from V and 3 bases from J; bases unmatched to any gene: 7. The CDR3 sequence: CASSQDSGSGGTDTQYF. The CDR3 DNA sequence: TGCGCCAGCAGCCAAGATAGTGGTAGCGGGGGTACAGATACGCAGTATTTT.

The chain combines TRBV29-1 with TRBJ1-2; TRBD1 is a possible D gene (5 bases). CDR3 size: 13 residues. Trimming took 7 bases from V and 2 from J, leaving 14 bases between them. From germline, CDR1 is SQVTM and CDR2 ANQGSEA. CDR3 protein: CSAGDRRNYGYTF. CDR3 nucleotides: TGCAGCGCAGGCGACAGACGAAACTATGGCTACACCTTC.

This clonotype has only a few counts. The V and J genes are TRBV2 and TRBJ2-4, with unresolved D. CDR3 length equals 12 residues. The germline CDR1 and CDR2 sequences are SNHLY and FYNNEI. The V end lost 8 bases, the J end lost 0 bases, and 5 bases lay between the germline ends. In nucleotides, the CDR3 is TGTGCCAGCGCCGTAGCCAAAAACATTCAGTACTTC. Translating it yields CASAVAKNIQYF. Variable domain in full (rest from reference TRBV2 and TRBJ2-4): EPEVTQTPSHQVTQMGQEVILRCVPISNHLYFYWYRQILGQKVEFLVSFYNNEISEKSEIFDDQFSVERPDGSNFTLKIRSTKLEDSAMYFCASAVAKNIQYFGAGTRLSVL.

This rearrangement joins TRBV4-3 to TRBJ1-1; weak D call: TRBD1 (6 bases). There are 15 residues in the CDR3. V was shortened by 3 bases and J by 6 bases, with 17 bases between the two germline ends. Germline CDR1 is LGHNA and CDR2 is YSLEER. The CDR3 coding sequence is TGCGCCAGCAGCCATATTCCGGGGCCAGGGGCTGAAGCTTTCTTT. As protein: CASSHIPGPGAEAFF.

This clonotype was observed a handful of times. The chain is built from TRBV4-1 and TRBJ2-2; D unresolved. The germline CDR1 and CDR2 sequences are MGHRA and YSYEKL. This CDR3 comprises 15 residues. V gave up 0 bases and J gave up 3 bases, with 8 bases separating them. CDR3 protein: CASSQDLEYTGELFF. CDR3 in DNA: TGCGCCAGCAGCCAAGATCTGGAGTACACCGGGGAGCTGTTTTTT.

The chain is built from TRBV3-1 and TRBJ1-2; 7 bases line up with TRBD1. The CDR3 runs 14 residues. The germline V gene encodes CDR1 LGHDT and CDR2 YNNKEL (reference sequence). The V and J ends lost 8 bases and 12 bases, in that order; junction bases with no gene match: 18. The CDR3 DNA is TGTGCCAGCGGCGGCGACTCCCCGACAGGGCCCCACACCTTC. Translation gives CASGGDSPTGPHTF.

This clonotype was detected only a few times. This chain connects TRBV6-5 to TRBJ2-5, with 7 bases matching TRBD2. This CDR3 is built from 19 residues. Germline V gene data show CDR1 as MNHEY and CDR2 as SVGAGI. V shed 0 bases, J shed 4 bases, and the junction held 17 bases outside the gene matches. The CDR3 sequence is CASSYSIGGRGGMGETQYF. The CDR3 region has the DNA TGTGCCAGCAGTTACTCAATTGGGGGTCGCGGGGGAATGGGAGAGACCCAGTACTTC.

CDR3 coding DNA: TGTGCCAGCAGTTTTGGTGGCGGGGCCTACGAGCAGTACTTC. Its translation: CASSFGGGAYEQYF. This chain uses TRBV12-3 or TRBV12-4 with TRBJ2-7; D perhaps matches TRBD2 (6 bases). The germline V and J ends were trimmed by 3 bases and 2 bases, with 11 bases remaining between them. The CDR3 covers 14 residues.

The chain has TRBV2 and TRBJ2-5; D may be TRBD1 (6 bases). The germline V and J ends were trimmed by 6 bases and 14 bases, with 19 bases remaining between them. Germline lookup yields CDR1 SNHLY and CDR2 FYNNEI. The CDR3 extends over 12 amino acids. This CDR3 reads CASSRPPGHLYF. The CDR3 bases are TGTGCCAGCAGCCGTCCTCCGGGACACCTCTACTTC. The whole variable domain, remainder taken from reference TRBV2 and TRBJ2-5, is EPEVTQTPSHQVTQMGQEVILRCVPISNHLYFYWYRQILGQKVEFLVSFYNNEISEKSEIFDDQFSVERPDGSNFTLKIRSTKLEDSAMYFCASSRPPGHLYFGPGTRLLVL.

The chain recombines TRBV6-2 or TRBV6-3 with TRBJ2-3, with 8 bases lining up with TRBD1. The CDR3 is 16 residues long. Germline V CDR1 and CDR2: MNHEY, SVGEGT. With 0 bases clipped from V and 3 bases from J, the junction kept 5 bases outside the gene matches. The CDR3 coding sequence is TGTGCCAGCAGTTACTCAAGGACAGGGAGGACAGATACGCAGTATTTT. This translates into CASSYSRTGRTDTQYF.